The 30 T cell receptor beta chains below all came from one sample that was sequenced in a study of OX40 agonist ivuxolimab in advanced cancers. The table came from immunoSEQ multiplex PCR; TCRdb's copy has only in-frame clones and leaves some out. The repertoire holds 55,000 to 65,000 clones, with 85% as singletons. Sample: CD4+ or CD8+ T cells sorted from blood, taken in a trial of the OX40 agonist ivuxolimab. The receptors shown here come from an adult with an advanced solid tumor such as melanoma, head and neck, liver or kidney cancer.

The chain has TRBV9 and TRBJ2-1, with TRBD1 identical over 7 bases. Germline V gene lookup returns CDR1 SGDLS and CDR2 YYNGEE. The CDR3 covers 14 residues. The V segment lost 3 bases and the J segment 4 bases; nucleotides outside the gene matches: 4. CDR3 sequence reads: CASSERTGYNEQFF. CDR3 nucleotides: TGTGCCAGCAGCGAGCGGACAGGTTACAATGAGCAGTTCTTC.

This clone has only a few counts. The chain couples TRBV10-3 to TRBJ2-5, with TRBD2 matching 7 bases. The CDR3 contains 15 residues. The ends lost 1 base at V and 2 bases at J; junction bases unmatched: 4. CDR1 is ENHRY and CDR2 is SYGVKD in the germline V gene. In DNA form, the CDR3 reads TGTGCCATCAGTGAGTTCAACGGGGGGCAAGAGACCCAGTACTTC. Translation gives CAISEFNGGQETQYF.

The chain joins TRBV28 to TRBJ2-6; 8 bases are shared with TRBD1. With V trimmed by 3 bases and J by 1 base, 8 bases remained unmatched. The germline V gene has CDR1 MDHEN and CDR2 SYDVKM. The CDR3 extends over 18 amino acids. CDR3 coding DNA: TGTGCCAGCAGTTTTCCGGGACAGGTTCTATCTGGGGCCAACGTCCTGACTTTC. It yields the protein CASSFPGQVLSGANVLTF. The variable domain in full, completed from reference TRBV28 and TRBJ2-6, reads DVKVTQSSRYLVKRTGEKVFLECVQDMDHENMFWYRQDPGLGLRLIYFSYDVKMKEKGDIPEGYSVSREKKERFSLILESASTNQTSMYLCASSFPGQVLSGANVLTFGAGSRLTVL.

The V gene is TRBV19, the J gene TRBJ1-6; 9 bases line up with TRBD1. Germline V CDR1 and CDR2: LNHDA, SQIVND (reference sequence). The CDR3 covers 15 residues. V was pared by 6 bases and J by 7 bases, with 7 bases of the junction left unmatched. The CDR3 coding sequence is TGTGCCAGTAGACCCACCGGGACAGGGAATTCACCCCTCCACTTT. This encodes CASRPTGTGNSPLHF.

The V and J genes are TRBV6-5 and TRBJ2-2; 9 positions match TRBD1. The CDR3 loop spans 15 amino acids. CDR1 MNHEY and CDR2 SVGAGI come from the germline V gene. The junction had 2 bases not matched to a gene; V was cut back by 0 bases and J by 6 bases. In nucleotides, the CDR3 is TGTGCCAGCAGTTACTCACAGGGGGCCGCCGGGGAGCTGTTTTTT. Translated: CASSYSQGAAGELFF.

This clone was seen a few times. The chain combines TRBV30 with TRBJ1-4; 9 bases align to TRBD1. CDR3 length: 16 amino acids. V dropped 2 bases and J dropped 6; count of bases not matched to a gene: 10. Germline CDR1 reads GTSNPN; CDR2 reads SVGIG (reference sequence). The CDR3 reads CAWSTTGGGGDEKLFF. In DNA form, the CDR3 reads TGTGCCTGGAGTACGACAGGGGGAGGAGGCGATGAAAAACTGTTTTTT.

The chain has TRBV4-1 and TRBJ1-3; 7 positions match TRBD1. The junction had 6 bases not matched to a gene; V was cut back by 2 bases and J by 2 bases. The CDR3 extends over 16 amino acids. Germline V gene lookup returns CDR1 MGHRA and CDR2 YSYEKL. CDR3 amino acids: CASSQWEGQPGNTIYF. The CDR3 DNA sequence: TGCGCCAGCAGCCAATGGGAGGGACAGCCTGGAAACACCATATATTTT.

This rearrangement joins TRBV2 to TRBJ1-1; TRBD1 might be the D (5 bases). The CDR3 contains 14 residues. Trimming cost V 9 bases and J 0 bases, with 14 bases left between them. The germline V gene encodes CDR1 SNHLY and CDR2 FYNNEI. Written as DNA, the CDR3 is TGTGCCAGTCACGATGGGGCTGTGAACACTGAAGCTTTCTTT. Its protein is CASHDGAVNTEAFF.

This rearrangement joins TRBV2 to TRBJ2-3; either TRBD1 or TRBD2 may supply D (5 bases each). Germline values: CDR1 SNHLY, CDR2 FYNNEI. V gave up 7 bases and J gave up 0 bases, with 14 bases separating them. This CDR3 comprises 15 residues. CDR3 DNA sequence: TGTGCCAGCATAAGGGGCTGGACTAGCACAGATACGCAGTATTTT. Protein: CASIRGWTSTDTQYF.

The chain has TRBV6-1 and TRBJ2-1; D is unclear. Germline values: CDR1 MNHNS, CDR2 SASEGT. This CDR3 has 13 amino acids. Trimming shortened V by 3 bases and J by 5 bases, and 8 bases separated the two germline ends. The CDR3 DNA sequence: TGTGCCAGCAGTGATAATTTAAACAATGAGCAGTTCTTC. It specifies CASSDNLNNEQFF.

In this sample, this clone turned up once. The chain recombines TRBV2 with TRBJ1-6; 7 bases are a match to TRBD1. The J segment lost 0 bases and the V segment lost 8 bases, leaving 4 bases of the junction unmatched. This CDR3 spans 15 amino acids. Germline loops: CDR1 SNHLY, CDR2 FYNNEI. For the CDR3, the DNA is TGTGCCAGCGGGAGGACAGGCTCCTATAATTCACCCCTCCACTTT. This translates into CASGRTGSYNSPLHF.

The chain combines TRBV9 with TRBJ1-1; D call uncertain. The CDR3 has 13 amino acids. Trimming shortened V by 3 bases and J by 3 bases, and 9 bases separated the two germline ends. Germline V gene lookup returns CDR1 SGDLS and CDR2 YYNGEE. The CDR3 bases are TGTGCCAGCAGCGCCCACCAGGACACTGAAGCTTTCTTT. This gives the protein CASSAHQDTEAFF.

This chain links TRBV29-1 with TRBJ1-4; D gene unclear. The V end was cut by 5 bases, the J end by 2 bases, with 15 bases between. CDR1 and CDR2 from the germline V gene are SQVTM and ANQGSEA. This CDR3 spans 15 amino acids. CDR3 protein: CSVRGRGGTNEKLFF. In DNA form, the CDR3 reads TGCAGCGTTCGAGGACGGGGAGGGACTAATGAAAAACTGTTTTTT.

The rearrangement joins TRBV6-1 to TRBJ2-6; tentatively, D is TRBD1 (5 bases). This CDR3 spans 15 amino acids. Germline CDR1 reads MNHNS; CDR2 reads SASEGT. V shed 4 bases and J shed 0 bases, with 7 bases lying between them. In nucleotides, the CDR3 is TGTGCCAGCAGTGCAGGGTACTCTGGGGCCAACGTCCTGACTTTC. Translating gives CASSAGYSGANVLTF.

The V and J genes are TRBV19 and TRBJ2-4; D possibly corresponds to TRBD1 (5 bases). The V and J ends lost 4 bases and 0 bases respectively, with 13 bases between them. Germline-derived CDR1 and CDR2 are LNHDA and SQIVND (reference sequence). The CDR3 loop spans 16 amino acids. The CDR3, as DNA: TGTGCCAGTAGTACCCTGACAGACTTAGCCAAAAACATTCAGTACTTC. Its protein is CASSTLTDLAKNIQYF.

The chain has TRBV5-1 and TRBJ2-3; possible D gene TRBD1, 5 bases. CDR1 SGHRS and CDR2 YFSETQ come from the germline V gene. The germline V and J ends were trimmed by 0 bases and 1 base, with 9 bases remaining between them. This CDR3 is 15 amino acids long. The CDR3 spells CASSLEQAGTDTQYF. The CDR3 DNA reads TGCGCCAGCAGCTTGGAACAGGCGGGCACAGATACGCAGTATTTT.

The chain has TRBV9 and TRBJ2-2, with unresolved D. The CDR3 contains 16 residues. The germline gives CDR1 SGDLS, CDR2 YYNGEE. Trimming cost V 2 bases and J 1 base, with 12 bases left between them. This CDR3 is CASSVAISGNTGELFF. As DNA, the CDR3 is TGTGCCAGCAGCGTCGCAATATCCGGGAACACCGGGGAGCTGTTTTTT.

The chain is built from TRBV6-1 and TRBJ1-4; D unresolved. The germline V gene encodes CDR1 MNHNS and CDR2 SASEGT. The germline V and J ends were trimmed by 7 bases and 0 bases, with 9 bases remaining between them. The CDR3 runs to 14 residues. CDR3 region: CASTDRPTNEKLFF. The CDR3 DNA follows: TGTGCCAGCACTGACCGGCCAACTAATGAAAAACTGTTTTTT.

V usage is TRBV28 and J usage is TRBJ2-7, with TRBD1 matching over 7 bases. Trimming at V came to 5 bases and at J to 7 bases, leaving 11 bases not matched to a gene. The germline V gene has CDR1 MDHEN and CDR2 SYDVKM. CDR3 length: 14 amino acids. The CDR3 here is CASSPTTGLGEQYF. CDR3 bases: TGTGCCAGCAGTCCAACGACAGGGTTGGGTGAGCAGTACTTC.

This sequence joins TRBV28 and TRBJ2-4, with no clear D. Germline-derived CDR1 and CDR2 are MDHEN and SYDVKM. The CDR3 loop spans 14 amino acids. V lost 10 bases and J lost 0, with 13 bases in between. The CDR3 DNA reads as TGTGCCACCCGAAAAGGGATAGCCAAAAACATTCAGTACTTC. This gives the protein CATRKGIAKNIQYF.

The genes are TRBV28 and TRBJ2-3, with D uncertain. The CDR3 extends over 14 amino acids. CDR1 and CDR2 (germline): MDHEN, SYDVKM. V lost 3 bases, J lost 0 bases, and 7 bases lay in between. The CDR3 reads CASSLTGSTDTQYF. CDR3 coding DNA: TGTGCCAGCAGTTTGACTGGTAGCACAGATACGCAGTATTTT. Full variable domain (outside the CDR3, taken from reference TRBV28 and TRBJ2-3): DVKVTQSSRYLVKRTGEKVFLECVQDMDHENMFWYRQDPGLGLRLIYFSYDVKMKEKGDIPEGYSVSREKKERFSLILESASTNQTSMYLCASSLTGSTDTQYFGPGTRLTVL.

The rearrangement uses TRBV15 and TRBJ1-6; 7 bases agree with TRBD1. The CDR3 sequence is 15 residues long. The V gene's germline CDR1 is LNHNV and CDR2 YYDKDF (reference sequence). J was trimmed by 7 bases and V by 0 bases; bases with no gene match: 3. The DNA of the CDR3 is TGTGCCACCAGCAGAGAAGGGGGCTCGAATTCACCCCTCCACTTT. Its protein product is CATSREGGSNSPLHF. The entire variable domain, with the rest obtained from reference TRBV15 and TRBJ1-6, is as follows: DAMVIQNPRYQVTQFGKPVTLSCSQTLNHNVMYWYQQKSSQAPKLLFHYYDKDFNNEADTPDNFQSRRPNTSFCFLDIRSPGLGDTAMYLCATSREGGSNSPLHFGNGTRLTVT.

V and J are TRBV9 and TRBJ2-7; D unclear. V was pared by 3 bases and J by 3 bases, with 10 bases between. The germline V gene encodes CDR1 SGDLS and CDR2 YYNGEE. This CDR3 spans 13 amino acids. The CDR3 here is CASSAATGYEQYF. In nucleotides, the CDR3 is TGTGCCAGCAGCGCAGCGACGGGCTACGAGCAGTACTTC.

This sequence joins TRBV18 and TRBJ2-1, with 9 positions matching TRBD1. Germline V gene data show CDR1 as KGHSH and CDR2 as LQKENI. This CDR3 comprises 22 residues. V gave up 4 bases and J gave up 8 bases; unmatched junction bases: 30. The CDR3 DNA follows: TGTGCCAGCTCACGAATTAAGATACCGGGACAGGGCACGAAGAGAGGTACGGATGAGCAGTTCTTC. It yields the protein CASSRIKIPGQGTKRGTDEQFF.

This clone was detected a few times. This chain connects TRBV9 to TRBJ1-1; D call uncertain. The CDR3 is made up of 15 amino acids. With 3 bases removed from V and 1 base from J, the gap between germline ends came to 13 bases. Germline lookup yields CDR1 SGDLS and CDR2 YYNGEE. CDR3 sequence: CASSEWPRGNTEAFF. CDR3 in DNA: TGTGCCAGCAGCGAATGGCCCCGGGGGAACACTGAAGCTTTCTTT.

There are a few counts of this clone. The chain is built from TRBV19 and TRBJ2-7; 8 bases agree with TRBD1. Germline V gives CDR1 LNHDA, CDR2 SQIVND (reference sequence). CDR3 length: 15 amino acids. The J segment lost 3 bases and the V segment lost 1 base, leaving 5 bases of the junction unmatched. The CDR3 DNA follows: TGTGCCAGTAGTATAGGGACAGGGATGGGCTACGAGCAGTACTTC. Translating it yields CASSIGTGMGYEQYF. The full variable domain, in which reference TRBV19 and TRBJ2-7 provide the parts outside the CDR3, is DGGITQSPKYLFRKEGQNVTLSCEQNLNHDAMYWYRQDPGQGLRLIYYSQIVNDFQKGDIAEGYSVSREKKESFPLTVTSAQKNPTAFYLCASSIGTGMGYEQYFGPGTRLTVT.

The CDR3 region has the DNA TGTGCCAGCAGTCGCGACAGGGCAGCAGATACGCAGTATTTT. Translated: CASSRDRAADTQYF. The chain has TRBV7-9 and TRBJ2-3, with TRBD1 matching over 7 bases. The CDR3 sequence is 14 residues long. From germline, CDR1 is SEHNR and CDR2 FQNEAQ (reference sequence). V shed 6 bases, J shed 4 bases, and the junction held 7 bases outside the gene matches.

This chain uses TRBV19 with TRBJ2-1; D is unclear. CDR3 length: 16 residues. Germline V gene data show CDR1 as LNHDA and CDR2 as SQIVND (reference sequence). Trimming shortened V by 3 bases and J by 0 bases, and 12 bases separated the two germline ends. The CDR3 DNA reads as TGTGCCAGTAGTATCACAGTTGTCGGCTCCTACAATGAGCAGTTCTTC. It yields the protein CASSITVVGSYNEQFF.

V and J are TRBV4-1 and TRBJ2-2; 7 positions agree with TRBD2. The CDR3 consists of 16 residues. J lost 6 bases, V lost 3 bases, and 10 bases had no gene match. Germline assignment: CDR1 MGHRA and CDR2 YSYEKL. The CDR3 bases are TGCGCCAGCAGCCACCGAGGGAGGGACTCTTCCGGGGAGCTGTTTTTT. As protein: CASSHRGRDSSGELFF.

V is TRBV10-3 and J is TRBJ1-3; D unresolved. CDR1 is ENHRY and CDR2 is SYGVKD in the germline V gene. V gave up 0 bases and J gave up 6 bases, with 3 bases separating them. The CDR3 length is 12 residues. This CDR3 reads CAISESENTIYF. The CDR3 coding sequence is TGTGCCATCAGTGAGTCAGAAAACACCATATATTTT.